A single sample is the source of the 5 T cell receptor beta chains below, sequenced in a study of CD8+ T cells in alopecia areata. Isolated RNA was reverse transcribed into cDNA used as the sequencing template. Clones were read by immunoSEQ multiplex PCR, and TCRdb kept only the in-frame ones, dropping some. The sample includes tens of thousands of clones, less than 70% of them seen just once. The specimen sequenced was NKG2D-high CD8+ T cells sorted from blood. Source of these receptors: a human donor with alopecia areata.

The table lists this clone with a few counts. J is TRBJ1-6 and V is TRBV7-9; maybe TRBD1 (5 bases). The ends were cut back, 2 bases at V and 10 bases at J, with 18 bases in the middle. Germline V gene lookup returns CDR1 SEHNR and CDR2 FQNEAQ (reference sequence). This CDR3 has 16 amino acids. CDR3: CASSLSVEGSRSPLHF. The CDR3 nucleotides read TGTGCCAGCAGCTTATCTGTGGAGGGGTCGAGATCACCCCTCCACTTT.

This chain connects TRBV28 to TRBJ2-5; weak D call: TRBD2 (5 bases). The V end was cut by 3 bases, the J end by 2 bases, with 13 bases between. Germline assignment: CDR1 MDHEN and CDR2 SYDVKM. There are 15 residues in the CDR3. The CDR3 spells CASSFYTGFQETQYF. The DNA of the CDR3 is TGTGCCAGCAGTTTCTACACGGGATTTCAAGAGACCCAGTACTTC.

The rearrangement joins TRBV7-6 to TRBJ2-3, with 10 bases matching TRBD1. V lost 2 bases, J lost 2 bases, and 7 bases stayed unmatched. There are 17 residues in the CDR3. The germline V gene has CDR1 SGHVS and CDR2 FNYEAQ. Here the CDR3 DNA reads TGTGCCAGCAGCTTATCCCAGGACAGGGGGTTCACAGATACGCAGTATTTT. Residues: CASSLSQDRGFTDTQYF. The whole variable domain, remainder taken from reference TRBV7-6 and TRBJ2-3, is GAGVSQSPRYKVTKRGQDVALRCDPISGHVSLYWYRQALGQGPEFLTYFNYEAQQDKSGLPNDRFSAERPEGSISTLTIQRTEQRDSAMYRCASSLSQDRGFTDTQYFGPGTRLTVL.

This sequence joins TRBV9 and TRBJ2-2, with 8 bases that match TRBD2. This CDR3 is 17 amino acids long. With 0 bases clipped from V and 4 bases from J, the junction kept 8 bases outside the gene matches. Germline V CDR1 and CDR2: SGDLS, YYNGEE. The CDR3 DNA reads TGTGCCAGCAGCGTAGCGAGGGAGCGGGAGTTCACCGGGGAGCTGTTTTTT. Residues: CASSVAREREFTGELFF.

This chain uses TRBV27 with TRBJ2-2, with D unresolved. Germline loops: CDR1 MNHEY, CDR2 SMNVEV (reference sequence). The CDR3 has 12 amino acids. Trimming removed 6 bases from V and 6 bases from J, with 8 bases in between. The CDR3 here is CASSLSPGELFF. CDR3 bases: TGTGCCAGCAGCTTAAGCCCCGGGGAGCTGTTTTTT.